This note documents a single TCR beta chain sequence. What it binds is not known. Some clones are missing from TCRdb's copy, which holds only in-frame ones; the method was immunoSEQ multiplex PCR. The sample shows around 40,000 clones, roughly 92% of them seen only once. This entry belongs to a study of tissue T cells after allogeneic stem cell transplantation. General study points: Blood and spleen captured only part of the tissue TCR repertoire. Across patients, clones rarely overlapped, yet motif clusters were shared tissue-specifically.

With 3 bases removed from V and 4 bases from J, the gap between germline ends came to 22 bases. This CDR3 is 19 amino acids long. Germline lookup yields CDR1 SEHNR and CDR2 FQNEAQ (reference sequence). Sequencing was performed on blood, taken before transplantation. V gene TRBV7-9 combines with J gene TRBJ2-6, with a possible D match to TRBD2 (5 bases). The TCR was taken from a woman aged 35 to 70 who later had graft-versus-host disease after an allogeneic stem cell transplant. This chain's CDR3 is CASSFSLPSRPLGANVLTF. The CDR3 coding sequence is TGTGCCAGCAGCTTTAGTCTTCCTAGCCGACCTCTGGGGGCCAACGTCCTGACTTTC.